These 16 T cell receptor beta chains originate from one sample sequenced in a study of shared clonotypes between healthy human individuals. Clones were read by immunoSEQ multiplex PCR, and TCRdb kept only the in-frame ones, dropping some. This sample carries around 1.1 million clones, around three quarters of them seen once, and the ten largest clones take 0.89%. The specimen sequenced was memory CD4+ T cells from PBMCs. The subset denotes: CD45RA-negative fraction. Receptor source: a man between 18 and 35 years old in good health. Some clones in this sample may be carry-over from other donors' samples.

In this sample, this clone turned up a few times. This sequence joins TRBV7-9 and TRBJ1-1; 10 bases match TRBD1. Trimming cost V 1 base and J 1 base; bases outside gene matches: 0. The CDR3 runs 15 residues. Germline loops: CDR1 SEHNR, CDR2 FQNEAQ (reference sequence). The CDR3 DNA reads TGTGCCAGCAGCTTAGGGGACAGGGGGAACACTGAAGCTTTCTTT. Residues: CASSLGDRGNTEAFF.

Comments on this clone: This sample also contains other DNA sequences that code for the same CDR3. The chain links TRBV5-1 to TRBJ2-1; 7 positions agree with TRBD2. Germline V gene sequence: CDR1 SGHRS, CDR2 YFSETQ. V dropped 0 bases and J dropped 4; count of bases not matched to a gene: 4. This CDR3 has 15 amino acids. This CDR3 is CASSLAASGYNEQFF. CDR3 sequence (DNA): TGCGCCAGCAGCTTGGCGGCTAGCGGTTACAATGAGCAGTTCTTC.

This clone showed up many times. V usage is TRBV13 and J usage is TRBJ1-1; maybe TRBD1 (5 bases). The CDR3 is made up of 15 amino acids. V shed 6 bases and J shed 1 base, with 15 bases lying between them. Germline CDR1 and CDR2: PRHDT and FYEKMQ (reference sequence). CDR3 coding DNA: TGTGCCAGCAGTGCGGGGGGTTCCCGGAACACTGAAGCTTTCTTT. Protein: CASSAGGSRNTEAFF.

The rearrangement joins TRBV5-1 to TRBJ2-3, with D uncertain. Germline-derived CDR1 and CDR2 are SGHRS and YFSETQ. CDR3 size: 14 residues. V was shortened by 1 base and J by 7 bases, with 13 bases between the two germline ends. CDR3 region: CASSLSSSQYTQYF. The CDR3 DNA follows: TGCGCCAGCAGCTTGTCCAGTTCCCAGTATACGCAGTATTTT.

As regards this clone: This may be a read error, as it is one base from a much larger clone. V is TRBV4-1 and J is TRBJ2-5, with TRBD1 matching over 7 bases. CDR3 length: 14 amino acids. Germline CDR1 is MGHRA and CDR2 is YSYEKL. CDR3 coding DNA: TGCGCCAGCAGCCAAGATCGAGGGGGCAAGACCCAGCACTTC. It is translated as CASSQDRGGKTQHF.

CDR3 DNA: TGTGCCAGCAGCGCTGGGGACACGGCCTACAATGAGCAGTTCTTC. The encoded protein is CASSAGDTAYNEQFF. V gene TRBV9 combines with J gene TRBJ2-1; a possible D gene is TRBD1 (6 bases). The CDR3 runs 15 residues. Between the trimmed V and J ends, which lost 3 bases and 2 bases, there was a span of 12 bases. Germline V CDR1 and CDR2: SGDLS, YYNGEE.

This clone came up once. The chain carries TRBV7-2 and TRBJ2-1, with 16 bases identical to TRBD2. CDR3 length: 17 residues. The V gene end was trimmed by 5 bases and the J gene end by 7 bases; junction bases not matched to a gene: 8. CDR1 and CDR2 (germline): SGHTA, FQGNSA. CDR3 sequence: CASSPAGTSGRVNEQFF. In DNA form, the CDR3 reads TGTGCCAGCAGCCCGGCCGGGACTAGCGGGAGGGTTAATGAGCAGTTCTTC.

J is TRBJ2-7 and V is TRBV6-1; maybe TRBD2 (5 bases). V was cut by 1 base and J by 3 bases, with 10 bases left in between. Germline V lookup: CDR1 MNHNS, CDR2 SASEGT. The CDR3 extends over 14 amino acids. CDR3 nucleotide sequence: TGTGCCAGCAGTGAAGAGGAGGTTTTCTACGAGCAGTACTTC. Encoded protein: CASSEEEVFYEQYF.

This chain joins TRBV7-2 and TRBJ1-1; weak D call: TRBD1 (6 bases). CDR1 and CDR2 from the germline V gene are SGHTA and FQGNSA. V gave up 2 bases and J gave up 1 base, with 11 bases separating them. This CDR3 spans 15 amino acids. CDR3 bases: TGTGCCAGCAGCTTACTGGGGGCGACGAACACTGAAGCTTTCTTT. Protein product: CASSLLGATNTEAFF.

Comment on this clone: A read error may be the cause here, since a much bigger clone is one base away. V gene TRBV7-9 combines with J gene TRBJ2-3; a weak D match, TRBD2 (5 bases). The germline V gene encodes CDR1 SEHNR and CDR2 FQNEAQ (reference sequence). The CDR3 consists of 12 residues. CDR3 region: CAGSIGEDTQYF. In DNA form, the CDR3 reads TGTGCCGGCAGCATCGGGGAAGATACGCAGTATTTT.

The rearrangement joins TRBV30 to TRBJ1-5; D is perhaps TRBD1 (5 bases). CDR3 size: 13 residues. Germline lookup yields CDR1 GTSNPN and CDR2 SVGIG (reference sequence). This CDR3 is CAAAGGERQPQHF. The CDR3 region has the DNA TGTGCGGCGGCCGGGGGGGAGCGTCAGCCCCAGCATTTT. The full variable domain, its missing parts supplied by reference TRBV30 and TRBJ1-5, is SQTIHQWPATLVQPVGSPLSLECTVEGTSNPNLYWYRQAAGRGLQLLFYSVGIGQISSEVPQNLSASRPQDRQFILSSKKLLLSDSGFYLCAAAGGERQPQHFGDGTRLSIL.

The rearrangement uses TRBV5-1 and TRBJ2-7, with TRBD1 as a possible D gene (6 bases). Germline V lookup: CDR1 SGHRS, CDR2 YFSETQ. Deletions cut 4 bases from V and 4 bases from J, with 9 bases between. This CDR3 spans 12 amino acids. CDR3 nucleotides: TGCGCCAGCAGCCCTACAGGGTACGAGCAGTACTTC. Translation gives CASSPTGYEQYF.

The chain joins TRBV5-1 to TRBJ1-2; D not certain. Germline CDR1 is SGHRS and CDR2 is YFSETQ. The CDR3 sequence is 15 residues long. V shed 0 bases and J shed 1 base, with 10 bases lying between them. CDR3 region: CASSLEGQLNYGYTF. The CDR3 DNA follows: TGCGCCAGCAGCTTGGAAGGGCAGCTTAACTATGGCTACACCTTC.

The chain couples TRBV6-5 to TRBJ1-6; the D gene is possibly TRBD1 (5 bases). V lost 0 bases to trimming and J lost 9 bases, with 12 bases between them. CDR1 and CDR2 (germline): MNHEY, SVGAGI. The CDR3 sequence is 15 residues long. The chain's CDR3 is CASSYSRQGISPLHF. The DNA of the CDR3 is TGTGCCAGCAGTTACTCGAGGCAGGGTATTTCACCCCTCCACTTT.

The chain links TRBV10-3 to TRBJ2-1; D uncertain. CDR3 length equals 12 residues. Deletions cut 6 bases from V and 4 bases from J, with 7 bases between. Germline V gives CDR1 ENHRY, CDR2 SYGVKD. The CDR3 here is CAIRDDYNEQFF. In nucleotides, the CDR3 is TGTGCCATCAGGGATGATTACAATGAGCAGTTCTTC.

The J gene is TRBJ2-7, the V gene TRBV6-5; 12 bases map to TRBD2. This CDR3 has 15 amino acids. Germline V gene sequence: CDR1 MNHEY, CDR2 SVGAGI. The junction had 3 bases not matched to a gene; V was cut back by 6 bases and J by 0 bases. The CDR3 region has the DNA TGTGCCAGCAGCATGACTAGCGGGAGCTCCTACGAGCAGTACTTC. This gives the protein CASSMTSGSSYEQYF.